Listed here are 30 T cell receptor beta chains from one sample, sequenced in a study of T cell responses to AZD1222 COVID-19 vaccine (TCRdb year 2021). Reading the label with the study, this specimen's time point is: baseline before first vaccination. The method was the immunoSEQ multiplex PCR assay. TCRdb carries this immuneACCESS record with in-frame sequences only. Its versions omit some clonotypes, under half of them owing to an unresolved V gene in the studies checked, with the rest unexplained. The sample contains roughly 170,000 clones, roughly 88% of them found a single time. Jointly, the top ten make up about 0.53% of the sample. The sample in question was peripheral blood, obtained on day 0 of AZD1222 vaccination. Receptor source: an adult in good health.

V gene TRBV9 combines with J gene TRBJ1-4; D is unresolved. Trimming took off 2 bases at V and 8 bases at J, with 19 bases between the two ends. This CDR3 is 16 amino acids long. Germline CDR1 reads SGDLS; CDR2 reads YYNGEE. The CDR3 region is CASSVDPEWGGEKLFF. In DNA form, the CDR3 reads TGTGCCAGCAGCGTGGATCCGGAGTGGGGAGGGGAAAAACTGTTTTTT.

CDR3: CASRGGSGGSTDTQYF. In DNA form, the CDR3 reads TGTGCCAGCAGGGGTGGGAGCGGGGGTAGCACAGATACGCAGTATTTT. This chain uses TRBV2 with TRBJ2-3, with 8 bases matching TRBD2. The ends lost 6 bases at V and 0 bases at J; junction bases unmatched: 8. The CDR3 covers 16 residues. Germline V gene lookup returns CDR1 SNHLY and CDR2 FYNNEI.

The rearrangement links TRBV6-5 to TRBJ1-6, with a possible D match to TRBD1 (6 bases). Trimming removed 6 bases at V and 4 bases at J, with 10 bases between. This CDR3 comprises 14 residues. Germline assignment: CDR1 MNHEY and CDR2 SVGAGI. Here the CDR3 DNA reads TGTGCCAGCAGAACCACAGGGTATAATTCACCCCTCCACTTT. It yields the protein CASRTTGYNSPLHF.

This clone appeared once. The rearrangement uses TRBV5-4 and TRBJ1-1; the match to TRBD1 covers 7 bases. J was trimmed by 7 bases and V by 2 bases; bases with no gene match: 5. In germline, CDR1 is SGHNT, CDR2 YYREEE (reference sequence). This CDR3 spans 13 amino acids. The CDR3 here is CASSLWDRDEAFF. The DNA for the CDR3 is TGTGCCAGCAGCTTATGGGACAGAGATGAAGCTTTCTTT.

The J gene is TRBJ1-2, the V gene TRBV9; tentative D call: TRBD1 (6 bases). This CDR3 has 12 amino acids. Trimming took off 6 bases at V and 2 bases at J, with 8 bases between the two ends. Germline V lookup: CDR1 SGDLS, CDR2 YYNGEE. This CDR3 is CASTGANYGYTF. The CDR3 DNA reads as TGTGCCAGCACGGGGGCGAACTATGGCTACACCTTC.

V gene TRBV7-7 combines with J gene TRBJ2-2, with 11 nucleotides matching TRBD1. Germline V gene sequence: CDR1 SSHAT, CDR2 FNYEAQ (reference sequence). The CDR3 is made up of 17 amino acids. The CDR3 reads CATPRTPGQGVSGELFF. The CDR3 DNA reads TGTGCTACCCCCCGAACTCCGGGACAGGGGGTTTCCGGGGAGCTGTTTTTT.

The rearrangement joins TRBV6-4 to TRBJ1-5; 12 positions match TRBD1. Germline CDR1 reads MRHNA; CDR2 reads SNTAGT. The V gene end was trimmed by 4 bases and the J gene end by 1 base; junction bases not matched to a gene: 5. There are 17 residues in the CDR3. CDR3 amino acids: CASSARDRGQSNQPQHF. In nucleotides, the CDR3 is TGTGCCAGCAGTGCCCGGGACAGGGGGCAGAGCAATCAGCCCCAGCATTTT.

The rearrangement joins TRBV19 to TRBJ2-3; D is undetermined. The CDR3 consists of 13 residues. The V gene's germline CDR1 is LNHDA and CDR2 SQIVND (reference sequence). The V and J ends lost 5 bases and 4 bases respectively, with 10 bases between them. The CDR3 coding sequence is TGTGCCAGTAGTGATGGACCCTCAGATACGCAGTATTTT. Translation: CASSDGPSDTQYF.

The chain uses TRBV4-2 and TRBJ2-7; 16 bases match TRBD2. V dropped 0 bases and J dropped 7; count of bases not matched to a gene: 6. The length of the CDR3 is 17 residues. The germline gives CDR1 LGHNA, CDR2 YNFKEQ. CDR3 sequence reads: CASSQEGTSGRAEEQYF. Written as DNA, the CDR3 is TGTGCCAGCAGCCAAGAAGGGACTAGCGGGAGGGCAGAAGAGCAGTACTTC.

This clone has only a few counts. The chain recombines TRBV6-5 with TRBJ1-5; unclear D gene. Trimming pared 0 bases from V and 4 bases from J, leaving 7 bases between. Germline CDR1 and CDR2: MNHEY and SVGAGI. The CDR3 has 14 residues. CDR3 loop: CASSYSQSNQPQHF. The CDR3 coding sequence is TGTGCCAGCAGTTACTCCCAAAGTAATCAGCCCCAGCATTTT.

The chain recombines TRBV28 with TRBJ1-1, with TRBD1 matching over 12 bases. From germline, CDR1 is MDHEN and CDR2 SYDVKM. Germline trimming cut 5 bases from V and 5 bases from J; bases unmatched to any gene: 6. This CDR3 spans 15 amino acids. CDR3 sequence (DNA): TGTGCCAGCAGTCGGGACAGGGGGCCGAGGACTGAAGCTTTCTTT. The encoded protein is CASSRDRGPRTEAFF.

This clone is a singleton in its sample. CDR3: CASSLDGSRYNEQFF. As DNA, the CDR3 is TGTGCCAGCAGCTTAGATGGGTCCCGCTACAATGAGCAGTTCTTC. V gene TRBV11-2 combines with J gene TRBJ2-1; D is uncertain. Trimming took off 0 bases at V and 3 bases at J, with 9 bases between the two ends. The CDR3 sequence is 15 residues long. CDR1 and CDR2 (germline): SGHAT, FQNNGV. Supplemented by reference TRBV11-2 and TRBJ2-1, the full variable domain reads EAGVAQSPRYKIIEKRQSVAFWCNPISGHATLYWYQQILGQGPKLLIQFQNNGVVDDSQLPKDRFSAERLKGVDSTLKIQPAKLEDSAVYLCASSLDGSRYNEQFFGPGTRLTVL.

This chain uses TRBV19 with TRBJ2-5; perhaps TRBD1 as D (6 bases). Trimming took off 3 bases at V and 6 bases at J, with 11 bases between the two ends. This CDR3 comprises 13 residues. Germline loops: CDR1 LNHDA, CDR2 SQIVND (reference sequence). The CDR3 loop reads CASSITGSKTQYF. The CDR3 DNA is TGTGCCAGTAGTATTACAGGGTCGAAGACCCAGTACTTC.

The chain combines TRBV19 with TRBJ1-2, with TRBD1 identical over 9 bases. This CDR3 region has 14 residues. Per germline, CDR1 LNHDA and CDR2 SQIVND (reference sequence). The V gene end was trimmed by 6 bases and the J gene end by 8 bases; junction bases not matched to a gene: 10. The CDR3: CASRTYRGREGYTF. The CDR3 DNA sequence: TGTGCCAGTAGGACCTACAGGGGGCGCGAGGGCTACACCTTC.

The rearrangement links TRBV6-5 to TRBJ1-4, with D maybe TRBD1 (5 bases). Germline CDR1 and CDR2: MNHEY and SVGAGI. The CDR3 covers 13 residues. V shed 4 bases and J shed 7 bases, with 10 bases lying between them. The CDR3 sequence: CASSLRGVEKLFF. For the CDR3, the DNA is TGTGCCAGCAGTTTACGGGGGGTTGAAAAACTGTTTTTT.

The chain is built from TRBV5-1 and TRBJ1-1; D is unclear. Germline CDR1 and CDR2: SGHRS and YFSETQ. The CDR3 covers 14 residues. Trimming took 4 bases from V and 1 from J, leaving 11 bases between them. This CDR3 reads CASSLRRPNTEAFF. CDR3 coding DNA: TGCGCCAGCAGCCTGCGTCGGCCGAACACTGAAGCTTTCTTT. Filled out from reference TRBV5-1 and TRBJ1-1, the complete variable domain reads KAGVTQTPRYLIKTRGQQVTLSCSPISGHRSVSWYQQTPGQGLQFLFEYFSETQRNKGNFPGRFSGRQFSNSRSEMNVSTLELGDSALYLCASSLRRPNTEAFFGQGTRLTVV.

The chain joins TRBV7-8 to TRBJ2-1; D may be TRBD2 (5 bases). This CDR3 comprises 10 residues. Germline V gene lookup returns CDR1 SGHVS and CDR2 FQNEAQ. Trimming stripped 11 bases from V and 7 bases from J, with 9 bases between. The CDR3 sequence: CAEGPNEQFF. DNA of the CDR3: TGTGCCGAGGGCCCGAATGAGCAGTTCTTC.

The table lists this clone with a count of one. The J gene is TRBJ1-3, the V gene TRBV29-1; D gene ambiguous. V shed 6 bases and J shed 2 bases, with 11 bases lying between them. Germline V gives CDR1 SQVTM, CDR2 ANQGSEA. The CDR3 has 13 residues. The CDR3, as DNA: TGCAGCGTCAGGTGGGGTACTGGAAACACCATATATTTT. Translation gives CSVRWGTGNTIYF.

The chain combines TRBV5-1 with TRBJ1-4, with 7 positions matching TRBD1. V was pared by 7 bases and J by 3 bases, with 12 bases of the junction left unmatched. The CDR3 is 16 residues long. From germline, CDR1 is SGHRS and CDR2 YFSETQ. The CDR3 is CASGLTGTAPNEKLFF. The CDR3 DNA reads as TGCGCCAGCGGCCTCACCGGGACAGCGCCTAATGAAAAACTGTTTTTT. Combining the CDR3 with reference TRBV5-1 and TRBJ1-4 gives the whole variable domain KAGVTQTPRYLIKTRGQQVTLSCSPISGHRSVSWYQQTPGQGLQFLFEYFSETQRNKGNFPGRFSGRQFSNSRSEMNVSTLELGDSALYLCASGLTGTAPNEKLFFGSGTQLSVL.

This clone was counted once. The gene calls are TRBV10-2 and TRBJ2-1, with D possibly matching TRBD2 (6 bases). Trimming removed 5 bases from V and 0 bases from J, with 20 bases in between. The CDR3 is 18 amino acids. CDR1 and CDR2 (germline): WSHSY, SAAADI. The CDR3 DNA sequence: TGCGCCAGCAGTTCGACTAGTGGGGGTGATAGCTCCTACAATGAGCAGTTCTTC. This gives the protein CASSSTSGGDSSYNEQFF.

This rearrangement joins TRBV28 to TRBJ2-2, with 9 bases lining up with TRBD1. Germline CDR1 MDHEN, CDR2 SYDVKM. CDR3 length equals 17 residues. V shed 2 bases, J shed 4 bases, and the junction held 8 bases outside the gene matches. The CDR3 bases are TGTGCCAGCAGTTTACTAGGGACAGGGCTTTCCACCGGGGAGCTGTTTTTT. It translates to CASSLLGTGLSTGELFF.

The V call is TRBV7-2, the J call TRBJ2-3; tentatively, D is TRBD1 (6 bases). The germline CDR1 and CDR2 sequences are SGHTA and FQGNSA. V shed 2 bases and J shed 0 bases, with 12 bases lying between them. This CDR3 has 16 residues. CDR3 in DNA: TGTGCCAGCAGCTTACCCCTAAGGGGGAGCACAGATACGCAGTATTTT. It is translated as CASSLPLRGSTDTQYF.

The CDR3 DNA follows: TGCGCCAGTAGACCGGGACAGGGCTACTATGGCTACACCTTC. Translating it yields CASRPGQGYYGYTF. This chain links TRBV5-1 with TRBJ1-2, with 9 nucleotides matching TRBD1. The V segment lost 8 bases and the J segment 3 bases; nucleotides outside the gene matches: 8. This CDR3 is built from 14 residues. Germline lookup yields CDR1 SGHRS and CDR2 YFSETQ.

V is TRBV27 and J is TRBJ2-1, with D possibly being TRBD1 (6 bases). There are 13 residues in the CDR3. Germline V gene data show CDR1 as MNHEY and CDR2 as SMNVEV (reference sequence). V dropped 6 bases and J dropped 4 bases, with 10 bases sitting between them. The CDR3 here is CASRGASYNEQFF. The CDR3 region has the DNA TGTGCCAGCAGGGGGGCTTCATACAATGAGCAGTTCTTC.

V and J are TRBV7-9 and TRBJ2-7, with D possibly matching TRBD2 (6 bases). CDR1 and CDR2 (germline): SEHNR, FQNEAQ (reference sequence). V lost 1 base and J lost 6, with 10 bases in between. CDR3 length: 13 residues. The CDR3 DNA reads as TGTGCCAGCAGCTTAGAGTTGGGGGGCGAGCAGTACTTC. Protein sequence: CASSLELGGEQYF.

Of note for this clone: Other DNA sequences within the sample encode an identical CDR3. The chain employs TRBV5-1 and TRBJ2-5; D gene uncertain. Trimming left V 0 bases short and J 3 bases short, with 9 bases between. CDR1 is SGHRS and CDR2 is YFSETQ in the germline V gene. This CDR3 has 14 residues. The CDR3 bases are TGCGCCAGCAGCTTGGCCAAGGAAGAAGAGACCCAGTACTTC. Translation: CASSLAKEEETQYF. Combining the CDR3 with reference TRBV5-1 and TRBJ2-5 gives the whole variable domain KAGVTQTPRYLIKTRGQQVTLSCSPISGHRSVSWYQQTPGQGLQFLFEYFSETQRNKGNFPGRFSGRQFSNSRSEMNVSTLELGDSALYLCASSLAKEEETQYFGPGTRLLVL.

This chain links TRBV11-3 with TRBJ1-1, with D perhaps TRBD1 (5 bases). The CDR3 totals 14 residues. Germline CDR1 SGHNT, CDR2 YENEEA. V lost 5 bases, J lost 4 bases, and 14 bases lay in between. The CDR3: CASSPGGDLTEAFF. CDR3 DNA: TGTGCCAGCAGCCCTGGAGGGGACCTCACTGAAGCTTTCTTT.

The gene calls are TRBV3-1 (or the pseudogene TRBV3-2) and TRBJ2-5; 10 nucleotides line up with TRBD2. V gave up 0 bases and J gave up 5 bases; unmatched junction bases: 6. This CDR3 comprises 16 residues. Germline V CDR1 and CDR2: LGHDT, YNNKEL (reference sequence). The CDR3: CASSQDQLAGVETQYF. The CDR3 coding sequence is TGTGCCAGCAGCCAAGATCAGCTAGCGGGAGTTGAGACCCAGTACTTC.

This clone was observed a single time. This CDR3 is also generated by other DNA sequences in the sample. This chain links TRBV9 with TRBJ2-3, with 13 bases aligning to TRBD2. The CDR3 runs 16 residues. Germline V CDR1 and CDR2: SGDLS, YYNGEE. Trimming cost V 0 bases and J 5 bases; bases outside gene matches: 3. CDR3 amino acids: CASSVGGLAGRDTQYF. CDR3 nucleotide sequence: TGTGCCAGCAGCGTAGGGGGACTAGCGGGGAGAGATACGCAGTATTTT. The entire variable domain, with the rest obtained from reference TRBV9 and TRBJ2-3, is as follows: DSGVTQTPKHLITATGQRVTLRCSPRSGDLSVYWYQQSLDQGLQFLIQYYNGEERAKGNILERFSAQQFPDLHSELNLSSLELGDSALYFCASSVGGLAGRDTQYFGPGTRLTVL.

The chain couples TRBV30 to TRBJ2-5, with no clear D. V lost 2 bases and J 2 bases, leaving 9 bases between the germline ends. From germline, CDR1 is GTSNPN and CDR2 SVGIG (reference sequence). The CDR3 consists of 13 residues. The CDR3 is CAWSRGRQETQYF. In DNA form, the CDR3 reads TGTGCCTGGAGTAGAGGACGTCAAGAGACCCAGTACTTC.